This entry lists 27 T cell receptor beta chains sequenced from one sample in a study of pediatric ulcerative colitis. Measured with immunoSEQ multiplex PCR; TCRdb has only the in-frame clones, and not every one. The sample carries 4,500 to 6,500 clones, roughly 90% recorded once. The sequenced material came from blood. These receptor sequences come from a girl aged 10-17 years who was a control in a study of pediatric ulcerative colitis.

The chain is built from TRBV6-1 and TRBJ2-1; no reliable D call. Trimming pared 4 bases from V and 0 bases from J, leaving 7 bases between. This CDR3 contains 14 residues. Germline-derived CDR1 and CDR2 are MNHNS and SASEGT. For the CDR3, the DNA is TGTGCCAGCAGTGCCGGGTTCTCCTACAATGAGCAGTTCTTC. Protein product: CASSAGFSYNEQFF.

The chain is built from TRBV4-2 and TRBJ2-7, with 12 bases lining up with TRBD2. The V and J ends lost 0 bases and 4 bases, in that order; junction bases with no gene match: 4. Germline CDR1 and CDR2: LGHNA and YNFKEQ. There are 16 residues in the CDR3. CDR3 sequence: CASSQDLGTSGYEQYF. In nucleotides, the CDR3 is TGTGCCAGCAGCCAAGATCTTGGGACTAGCGGGTACGAGCAGTACTTC.

The chain is built from TRBV5-1 and TRBJ2-1; 9 bases align to TRBD2. The CDR3 has 15 amino acids. Trimming removed 2 bases from V and 9 bases from J; junction bases left unmatched: 9. The V gene's germline CDR1 is SGHRS and CDR2 YFSETQ. This chain's CDR3 is CASSLSKREVAEQFF. The CDR3 DNA follows: TGCGCCAGCAGCTTATCTAAGCGGGAGGTCGCTGAGCAGTTCTTC.

J is TRBJ1-5 and V is TRBV19; the D is unclear. V lost 5 bases and J 1 base, leaving 15 bases between the germline ends. Per the germline V gene, CDR1 is LNHDA and CDR2 is SQIVND (reference sequence). The CDR3 sequence is 16 residues long. The CDR3 DNA sequence: TGTGCCAGTAGTCCCTATGGGGTCGGAAGCAATCAGCCCCAGCATTTT. It specifies CASSPYGVGSNQPQHF. The whole variable domain, filled in from reference TRBV19 and TRBJ1-5, reads DGGITQSPKYLFRKEGQNVTLSCEQNLNHDAMYWYRQDPGQGLRLIYYSQIVNDFQKGDIAEGYSVSREKKESFPLTVTSAQKNPTAFYLCASSPYGVGSNQPQHFGDGTRLSIL.

The chain uses TRBV29-1 and TRBJ1-1, with D unclear. This CDR3 has 14 residues. The germline V gene has CDR1 SQVTM and CDR2 ANQGSEA. Trimming shortened V by 5 bases and J by 7 bases, and 20 bases separated the two germline ends. Written as DNA, the CDR3 is TGCAGCGTTAGAGAAGGATATACTGATATTGAAGCTTTCTTT. Translation gives CSVREGYTDIEAFF.

The chain joins TRBV6-1 to TRBJ1-4, with 8 bases aligning to TRBD1. Germline V gives CDR1 MNHNS, CDR2 SASEGT. The CDR3 runs 14 residues. V gave up 1 base and J gave up 7 bases; unmatched junction bases: 2. CDR3 amino acids: CASSEGTGFEKLFF. The CDR3 DNA reads TGTGCCAGCAGTGAAGGGACAGGGTTTGAAAAACTGTTTTTT.

This clone was recorded a few times. CDR3 in DNA: TGTGCCAGCAGTTCCCCCGGGGCGTCCTCCTACGAGCAGTACTTC. This translates into CASSSPGASSYEQYF. The rearrangement uses TRBV27 and TRBJ2-7; D is perhaps TRBD1 or TRBD2 (5 bases each). Germline V gene sequence: CDR1 MNHEY, CDR2 SMNVEV (reference sequence). There are 15 residues in the CDR3. Trimming removed 4 bases at V and 0 bases at J, with 13 bases between.

The chain combines TRBV5-6 with TRBJ1-5; D not certain. Looked up from germline, CDR1 is SGHDT and CDR2 is YYEEEE. V lost 3 bases, J lost 3 bases, and 10 bases lay in between. The CDR3 sequence is 14 residues long. CDR3 nucleotide sequence: TGTGCCAGCAGCTACACGGGTCACAATCAGCCCCAGCATTTT. It is translated as CASSYTGHNQPQHF. The full variable domain, rest sourced from reference TRBV5-6 and TRBJ1-5, is DAGVTQSPTHLIKTRGQQVTLRCSPKSGHDTVSWYQQALGQGPQFIFQYYEEEERQRGNFPDRFSGHQFPNYSSELNVNALLLGDSALYLCASSYTGHNQPQHFGDGTRLSIL.

The rearrangement uses TRBV5-1 and TRBJ2-2; TRBD2 agrees at 13 bases. The V gene end was trimmed by 4 bases and the J gene end by 7 bases; junction bases not matched to a gene: 7. The germline V gene encodes CDR1 SGHRS and CDR2 YFSETQ. The CDR3 loop spans 16 amino acids. CDR3 residues: CASSKGLAGTVGELFF. CDR3 nucleotide sequence: TGCGCCAGCAGCAAGGGACTAGCGGGAACCGTCGGGGAGCTGTTTTTT.

The table lists this clone with a few counts. The CDR3 region has the DNA TGTGCCAGCAGTTACTCGGTGGGAAATCAGCCCCAGCATTTT. Protein: CASSYSVGNQPQHF. This chain uses TRBV6-5 with TRBJ1-5; D remains ambiguous. Germline CDR1 and CDR2: MNHEY and SVGAGI. V was pared by 0 bases and J by 4 bases, with 7 bases between. The CDR3 has 14 amino acids.

The chain couples TRBV7-4 to TRBJ1-1; D is ambiguous. Germline CDR1 and CDR2: SGHVT and SQSDAQ. Between the trimmed V and J ends, which lost 0 bases and 3 bases, there was a span of 11 bases. This CDR3 comprises 15 residues. Here the CDR3 reads CASSLAQPGDTEAFF. The CDR3 bases are TGTGCCAGCAGCTTAGCACAGCCTGGGGACACTGAAGCTTTCTTT.

V is TRBV9 and J is TRBJ1-1; D possibly corresponds to TRBD1 (5 bases). Germline V gene data show CDR1 as SGDLS and CDR2 as YYNGEE. Deletions cut 0 bases from V and 4 bases from J, with 10 bases between. The CDR3 sequence is 14 residues long. Here the CDR3 DNA reads TGTGCCAGCAGCGTAGGCAGGGACCCCACTGAAGCTTTCTTT. It specifies CASSVGRDPTEAFF.

The rearrangement uses TRBV10-1 and TRBJ2-1; D may be TRBD2 (6 bases). Germline CDR1 reads WNHNN; CDR2 reads SYGVQD (reference sequence). This CDR3 spans 17 amino acids. Trimming took 7 bases from V and 0 from J, leaving 19 bases between them. CDR3: CASNGGTVFSSYNEQFF. In DNA, the CDR3 is TGCGCCAGCAACGGCGGGACGGTCTTCAGCTCCTACAATGAGCAGTTCTTC.

V is TRBV5-1 and J is TRBJ2-2; TRBD2 matches 11 bases. Germline assignment: CDR1 SGHRS and CDR2 YFSETQ. V was clipped by 0 bases and J by 1 base; unmatched bases: 8. This CDR3 spans 19 amino acids. The CDR3 coding sequence is TGCGCCAGCAGCTTGGGAACAACTAGCGGGAGAAAGAACACCGGGGAGCTGTTTTTT. Its translation is CASSLGTTSGRKNTGELFF.

This chain uses TRBV28 with TRBJ2-4, with D perhaps matching TRBD1 (6 bases). CDR3 length: 15 residues. Trimming took off 8 bases at V and 1 base at J, with 15 bases between the two ends. Looked up from germline, CDR1 is MDHEN and CDR2 is SYDVKM. CDR3 sequence reads: CASSTHRVAKNIQYF. The DNA of the CDR3 is TGTGCCAGCTCCACCCACAGGGTGGCCAAAAACATTCAGTACTTC.

A note on this clone: One end of the junction fails to match germline, which may point to a read error. The chain links TRBV6-5 to TRBJ1-2; a possible D gene is TRBD1 (6 bases). Germline V gives CDR1 MNHEY, CDR2 SVGAGI. CDR3 length equals 14 residues. CDR3 in DNA: TGTGCCAGCAGTTTCTCAGGGGCTCCGTCTGACAACAGCTTC. This gives the protein CASSFSGAPSDNSF.

The rearrangement uses TRBV19 and TRBJ1-1; TRBD1 is a possible D gene (5 bases). V was cut by 8 bases and J by 9 bases, with 16 bases left in between. The CDR3 has 12 residues. Germline loops: CDR1 LNHDA, CDR2 SQIVND (reference sequence). In DNA, the CDR3 is TGTGCCAGTCAAAAGGGGCTAGTGAAAGCTTTCTTT. It specifies CASQKGLVKAFF. The whole variable domain, remainder taken from reference TRBV19 and TRBJ1-1, is DGGITQSPKYLFRKEGQNVTLSCEQNLNHDAMYWYRQDPGQGLRLIYYSQIVNDFQKGDIAEGYSVSREKKESFPLTVTSAQKNPTAFYLCASQKGLVKAFFGQGTRLTVV.

This chain connects TRBV9 to TRBJ2-1, with TRBD2 identical over 11 bases. Germline CDR1 and CDR2: SGDLS and YYNGEE. The CDR3 contains 14 residues. After removal of 0 bases from V and 10 bases from J, the junction contained 3 bases not matched to a gene. CDR3 loop: CASSVGLAGREQFF. Written as DNA, the CDR3 is TGTGCCAGCAGCGTAGGACTAGCGGGGAGGGAGCAGTTCTTC. Complete variable domain (other parts from reference TRBV9 and TRBJ2-1): DSGVTQTPKHLITATGQRVTLRCSPRSGDLSVYWYQQSLDQGLQFLIQYYNGEERAKGNILERFSAQQFPDLHSELNLSSLELGDSALYFCASSVGLAGREQFFGPGTRLTVL.

V usage is TRBV28 and J usage is TRBJ1-3; possible D gene TRBD1, 5 bases. The CDR3 runs 14 residues. The V end lost 5 bases, the J end lost 3 bases, and 11 bases lay between the germline ends. The germline gives CDR1 MDHEN, CDR2 SYDVKM. This chain's CDR3 is CASSPQGFGNTIYF. CDR3 bases: TGTGCCAGCAGTCCCCAGGGCTTTGGAAACACCATATATTTT.

The rearrangement links TRBV27 to TRBJ1-3; D is uncertain. Germline CDR1 reads MNHEY; CDR2 reads SMNVEV (reference sequence). Trimming took off 8 bases at V and 1 base at J, with 6 bases between the two ends. The CDR3 totals 12 residues. CDR3 protein: CASGSSGNTIYF. In nucleotides, the CDR3 is TGTGCCAGCGGTTCATCTGGAAACACCATATATTTT.

V usage is TRBV27 and J usage is TRBJ1-5; 7 bases are shared with TRBD1. The CDR3 extends over 14 amino acids. Per the germline V gene, CDR1 is MNHEY and CDR2 is SMNVEV (reference sequence). Trimming removed 11 bases from V and 4 bases from J; junction bases left unmatched: 11. The DNA for the CDR3 is TGTGCCGGACAGACAGGGAAAAAGAATCAGCCCCAGCATTTT. As protein: CAGQTGKKNQPQHF.

This chain connects TRBV6-4 to TRBJ2-4; 13 bases align to TRBD2. Germline-derived CDR1 and CDR2 are MRHNA and SNTAGT. With V trimmed by 2 bases and J by 0 bases, 10 bases remained unmatched. The CDR3 is made up of 20 amino acids. The CDR3 loop reads CASSDTSGLAGVLAKNIQYF. The CDR3 region has the DNA TGTGCCAGCAGTGACACCTCCGGACTAGCGGGAGTTCTAGCCAAAAACATTCAGTACTTC.

This rearrangement joins TRBV5-1 to TRBJ2-5, with 12 bases fitting TRBD2. Per the germline V gene, CDR1 is SGHRS and CDR2 is YFSETQ. This CDR3 region has 17 residues. V was pared by 4 bases and J by 4 bases, with 11 bases of the junction left unmatched. CDR3 in amino acids: CASSTGLAGIVGETQYF. The DNA of the CDR3 is TGCGCCAGCAGCACGGGACTAGCGGGTATCGTAGGAGAGACCCAGTACTTC.

The CDR3 DNA reads as TGCGCCAGCAGCCAAGACAAGGGGGGGCTTGACGAGCAGTACTTC. Translation gives CASSQDKGGLDEQYF. The chain joins TRBV4-1 to TRBJ2-7; D might be TRBD2 (7 bases). This CDR3 contains 15 residues. Germline values: CDR1 MGHRA, CDR2 YSYEKL. Trimming removed 0 bases at V and 5 bases at J, with 14 bases between.

The chain employs TRBV6-4 and TRBJ1-5; D is possibly TRBD1 (5 bases). CDR3 length: 14 residues. CDR1 is MRHNA and CDR2 is SNTAGT in the germline V gene. V was shortened by 6 bases and J by 3 bases, with 12 bases between the two germline ends. DNA for the CDR3: TGTGCCAGCAGGACCGGGACTCACAATCAGCCCCAGCATTTT. It specifies CASRTGTHNQPQHF.

This clone was found once. The chain uses TRBV5-4 and TRBJ2-3; 8 bases agree with TRBD2. The CDR3 has 20 residues. Germline V CDR1 and CDR2: SGHNT, YYREEE (reference sequence). J was trimmed by 0 bases and V by 0 bases; bases with no gene match: 15. The CDR3 DNA sequence: TGTGCCAGCAGCTTGGTGGGCGGGAGGACTTCCTTTCTTAGCACAGATACGCAGTATTTT. Translated: CASSLVGGRTSFLSTDTQYF. Full variable domain (remainder filled in from reference TRBV5-4 and TRBJ2-3): ETGVTQSPTHLIKTRGQQVTLRCSSQSGHNTVSWYQQALGQGPQFIFQYYREEENGRGNFPPRFSGLQFPNYSSELNVNALELDDSALYLCASSLVGGRTSFLSTDTQYFGPGTRLTVL.

The chain is built from TRBV2 and TRBJ1-5; the D gene is possibly TRBD1 (6 bases). The CDR3 loop spans 14 amino acids. V shed 4 bases and J shed 7 bases, with 14 bases lying between them. Germline V CDR1 and CDR2: SNHLY, FYNNEI. The CDR3 region is CASSGTAWKQPQHF. CDR3 nucleotide sequence: TGTGCCAGCAGTGGGACAGCGTGGAAACAGCCCCAGCATTTT.